This TCR beta chain is from a study of T cell responses to AZD1222 COVID-19 vaccine. General study findings and limits: It was only after the peak T cell response that any repertoires were sampled.

In this sample, this clone turned up a few times. The antigen remains undetermined. Germline V gene sequence: CDR1 MGHRA, CDR2 YSYEKL. The V gene lost 3 bases and the J gene lost 4 bases, with 10 bases spanning the gap. The CDR3 covers 14 residues. The repertoire was sequenced with immunoSEQ multiplex PCR; TCRdb's copy has only in-frame clones and lacks some. The profile shows 72,000 or so clones, about nine tenths of them singletons. This TCR came from an adult in good health. The specimen comprised peripheral blood, sampled on day 0 of AZD1222 vaccination. The chain combines TRBV4-1 with TRBJ1-3; D unresolved. In DNA form, the CDR3 reads TGCGCCAGCAGCCAGGGTCCCGGAGGAAACACCATATATTTT. Amino acids: CASSQGPGGNTIYF.